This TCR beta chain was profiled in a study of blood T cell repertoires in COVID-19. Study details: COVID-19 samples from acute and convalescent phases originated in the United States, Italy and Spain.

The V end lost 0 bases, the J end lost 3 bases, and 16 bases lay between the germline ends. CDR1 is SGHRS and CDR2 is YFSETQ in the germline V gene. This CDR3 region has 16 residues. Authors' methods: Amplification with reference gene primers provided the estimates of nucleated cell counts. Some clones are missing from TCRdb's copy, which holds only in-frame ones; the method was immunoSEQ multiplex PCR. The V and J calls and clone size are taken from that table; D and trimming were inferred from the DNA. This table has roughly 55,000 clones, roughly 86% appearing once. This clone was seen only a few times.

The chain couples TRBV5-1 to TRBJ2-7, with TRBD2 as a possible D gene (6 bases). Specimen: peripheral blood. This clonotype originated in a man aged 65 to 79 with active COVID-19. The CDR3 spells CASSLALGGQNYEQYF. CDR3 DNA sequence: TGCGCCAGCAGCTTGGCCTTGGGAGGTCAAAACTACGAGCAGTACTTC.